Listed here is a single T cell receptor (beta chain). The specificity of this receptor is unknown. Base qualities are missing; no much larger clone stands one base away. The library came from PCR. Sequencing was performed on an Illumina HiSeq 2500. To reduce PCR and sequencing biases, unique molecular identifiers were built into the TCR beta cDNA libraries. Approximately 500,000 cDNA molecules were obtained per 1 to 10 million input T cells, so each molecule approximated one T cell. The patient libraries were prepared and sequenced with the same protocol used for the earlier healthy control dataset. Within a given batch, samples were prepared together, multiplexed and sequenced on the same HiSeq lane. In the paper's pipeline: MIGEC was used to process the raw barcoded reads, and molecular identifier groups with only a single read were discarded before consensus assembly and CDR3 extraction. Clonotype tables were post-analysed with VDJtools, normalizing diversity by down-sampling all datasets to the smallest sample size. To correct batch-related cross-sample contamination, repertoire overlap clustering matched CDR3 amino acid sequences but not nucleotide sequences. TCRdb took the public reads, trimmed them with fastp at Q25, ran MiXCR for clone calling and kept in-frame beta chains. Entries that share a CDR3 protein sequence are merged under the most common genes and DNA. These V and J calls are TCRdb output, not the study's own analysis. The sample data list fewer than 850,000 distinct CDR3 sequences, and 30% of these were observed just once. The top ten clones comprise roughly 0.57% of the sample.

The data are from a study of post-analysis software for immune sequencing data (dated by TCRdb to about 2015). Broadly, across the study: Relapsing-remitting, secondary progressive and progressive-relapsing multiple sclerosis were recorded as disease courses, and subtype annotation was lacking for some patients. Patient repertoires were compared against some twelve previously published healthy control repertoires from donors aged roughly 6 to 28 years. A subset of samples was prepared in parallel using single-end sample barcoding, then pooled and co-amplified after Illumina adapter ligation. What the work shows at the level of the full study, not this receptor alone: Patients showed significantly higher frequencies than controls for several TRBV segments, among them TRBV5-6, TRBV5-1 and TRBV20-1. Significantly lower normalized Chao1 diversity was found in multiple sclerosis patients than in controls, suggesting substantial peripheral T-cell clonal expansion. Direct clustering with F measure revealed strong co-clustering of samples prepared in the same batch, which led to a batch-effect correction. The control group was slightly older than the multiple sclerosis patient group.

To demonstrate the VDJtools post-analysis software, the study profiled TCR beta repertoires from the peripheral blood of about a dozen young patients with multiple sclerosis. The patients with multiple sclerosis were children and adolescents between roughly 6 and 17 years of age. V has 6 bases trimmed and J has 3 bases trimmed; junction bases matching no gene number 13. According to the germline V gene, CDR1 reads SGHDN and CDR2 reads FVKESK. The CDR3 measures 17 amino acids from cysteine to phenylalanine. The kept DNA is CDR3 alone, 51 bases in frame from the first base. Sequenced sample: blood. This sequence was found in a girl aged 5-17 years with multiple sclerosis. In this chain, TRBV14 is recombined with TRBJ2-3; the junction holds 9 bases that match TRBD1. The CDR3 reads as follows: CASRNRDRDLQTDTQYF. The DNA reads TGTGCCAGCAGAAACCGGGACAGGGATTTGCAGACAGATACGCAGTATTTT.